A single sample gave rise to the 5 T cell receptor beta chains below, sequenced in a study of T cell repertoires in cytomegalovirus infection. TCRdb independently ran MiXCR on the reads; one entry per CDR3 protein. The data hold about 350,000 distinct CDR3 sequences, with about 32% observed a single time. For these receptors, no antigen is known. This specimen consisted of cultured PBMCs, obtained from culture after CMV antigen stimulation. The receptors here all came from a human donor in good health (CMV status not recorded). Some clones in this sample may be carry-over from other donors' samples.

The chain uses TRBV6-2 or TRBV6-3 and TRBJ2-5; D is ambiguous. Trimming stripped 7 bases from V and 4 bases from J, with 13 bases between. CDR3 length equals 13 residues. The germline V gene has CDR1 MNHEY and CDR2 SVGEGT. The chain's CDR3 is CASKGSLRETQYF. The CDR3 coding sequence is TGTGCCAGCAAAGGCTCCCTTAGAGAGACCCAGTACTTC.

The chain joins TRBV29-1 to TRBJ2-2; 8 positions agree with TRBD1. Trimming took 6 bases from V and 7 from J; bases not matched to a gene: 10. The germline V gene has CDR1 SQVTM and CDR2 ANQGSEA. This CDR3 has 14 amino acids. The CDR3 nucleotides read TGCAGCGTGGATCGGACAGGGAATGTCGGGGAGCTGTTTTTT. Its translation is CSVDRTGNVGELFF.

This clonotype was detected ten times or more. This chain links TRBV13 with TRBJ2-5, with D possibly TRBD1 on 6 matching bases. V shed 5 bases and J shed 3 bases, with 19 bases lying between them. Germline CDR1 PRHDT, CDR2 FYEKMQ (reference sequence). This CDR3 is built from 16 residues. CDR3 nucleotides: TGTGCCAGCAGCACACAGGGTGATTTGAGGGAAGAGACCCAGTACTTC. It codes for CASSTQGDLREETQYF.

The table lists this clonotype with many counts. The DNA for the CDR3 is TGTGCCAGCAGCTCAGGAAGGTCAGATACGCAGTATTTT. This sequence encodes CASSSGRSDTQYF. V and J are TRBV7-3 and TRBJ2-3; D unclear. V was clipped by 4 bases and J by 4 bases, with 9 bases between them. Germline values: CDR1 SGHTA, CDR2 FQGTGA. The CDR3 consists of 13 residues.

The genes are TRBV27 and TRBJ1-1, with 8 bases fitting TRBD1. The CDR3 sequence is 17 residues long. From germline, CDR1 is MNHEY and CDR2 SMNVEV (reference sequence). The junction had 14 bases not matched to a gene; V was cut back by 5 bases and J by 3 bases. CDR3 in DNA: TGTGCCAGCAGTACCCAGTCCAGGGGGCGTTATGACACTGAAGCTTTCTTT. This encodes CASSTQSRGRYDTEAFF.